These 19 T cell receptor beta chains were sequenced from one sample in a study of T-cell reconstitution after alpha-beta-depleted transplantation in children. Using unique molecular identifiers, the investigators prepared the TCRbeta library. Each CDR3 protein is one row after TCRdb ran MiXCR on the PCR reads. The repertoire holds about 610,000 distinct CDR3 sequences, with about 10% as singletons. This specimen consisted of PBMCs from the stem cell graft donor, obtained from the stem cell graft. The receptor source for this set is a human donor who donated a stem cell graft to a child with acute myeloid leukemia.

This clonotype turned up a few times. The chain has TRBV5-1 and TRBJ2-1; 11 nucleotides agree with TRBD2. There are 14 residues in the CDR3. J lost 4 bases, V lost 7 bases, and 4 bases had no gene match. The germline CDR1 and CDR2 sequences are SGHRS and YFSETQ. The CDR3 coding sequence is TGCGCCAGCGGGATAGCGGGAGGGTACAATGAGCAGTTCTTC. This gives the protein CASGIAGGYNEQFF.

There are many counts of this clonotype. V is TRBV6-1 and J is TRBJ2-5; maybe TRBD1 (5 bases). Germline assignment: CDR1 MNHNS and CDR2 SASEGT. Trimming cost V 5 bases and J 1 base, with 20 bases left between them. This CDR3 has 17 residues. CDR3 in amino acids: CASSPNRQPFLQETQYF. The CDR3 bases are TGTGCCAGCAGTCCAAACCGACAGCCTTTCCTCCAAGAGACCCAGTACTTC.

This clonotype has a handful of counts. V and J are TRBV20-1 and TRBJ2-1; possibly TRBD2 for D (5 bases). The CDR3 has 12 residues. V lost 4 bases, J lost 5 bases, and 9 bases lay in between. The V gene's germline CDR1 is DFQATT and CDR2 SNEGSKA (reference sequence). CDR3 sequence reads: CSAKRTHNEQFF. The CDR3 DNA reads TGCAGTGCTAAGCGGACCCACAATGAGCAGTTCTTC.

This clonotype was counted at least ten times. The chain uses TRBV12-3 or TRBV12-4 and TRBJ2-7, with D perhaps matching TRBD1 (6 bases). There are 15 residues in the CDR3. Trimming pared 8 bases from V and 2 bases from J, leaving 19 bases between. The CDR3 nucleotides read TGTGCCAGCCAAATGGGCACAGGGATGGCCTACGAGCAGTACTTC. Translation gives CASQMGTGMAYEQYF.

A few counts support this clonotype. The chain joins TRBV4-2 to TRBJ2-1, with 8 nucleotides matching TRBD2. Germline V gene lookup returns CDR1 LGHNA and CDR2 YNFKEQ. V lost 0 bases, J lost 12 bases, and 7 bases stayed unmatched. This CDR3 is built from 14 residues. In DNA, the CDR3 is TGTGCCAGCAGCCAAGATCGTACTAGCGGATGGCAGTTCTTC. It yields the protein CASSQDRTSGWQFF.

This clonotype was observed a few times. Here the CDR3 reads CSVERLYGYTF. CDR3 coding DNA: TGCAGCGTTGAACGCCTTTATGGCTACACCTTC. This sequence joins TRBV29-1 and TRBJ1-2; unclear D gene. Per the germline V gene, CDR1 is SQVTM and CDR2 is ANQGSEA. V lost 2 bases and J 5 bases, leaving 6 bases between the germline ends. CDR3 length: 11 residues.

The chain couples TRBV27 to TRBJ2-3; D unresolved. The ends were cut back, 2 bases at V and 4 bases at J, with 10 bases in the middle. The length of the CDR3 is 14 residues. Germline values: CDR1 MNHEY, CDR2 SMNVEV (reference sequence). As DNA, the CDR3 is TGTGCCAGCAGTTTACTCCTGGGTCCAGATACGCAGTATTTT. Translation gives CASSLLLGPDTQYF.

The chain carries TRBV29-1 and TRBJ2-5; tentatively, D is TRBD1 or TRBD2 (5 bases each). Germline assignment: CDR1 SQVTM and CDR2 ANQGSEA. V was pared by 7 bases and J by 3 bases, with 12 bases between. This CDR3 is 12 amino acids long. CDR3 residues: CSGTGTKETQYF. CDR3 DNA sequence: TGCAGCGGTACCGGGACGAAAGAGACCCAGTACTTC.

In its sample, this clonotype was seen many times. The genes are TRBV6-6 and TRBJ1-1; D not certain. The CDR3 loop spans 12 amino acids. The V end was cut by 5 bases, the J end by 10 bases, with 14 bases between. The germline V gene has CDR1 MNHNY and CDR2 SVGAGI (reference sequence). CDR3 sequence: CASSHPPERAFF. CDR3 bases: TGTGCCAGCAGTCACCCCCCAGAACGAGCTTTCTTT.

This clonotype was counted a few times. This chain uses TRBV6-1 with TRBJ1-2, with TRBD1 as a possible D gene (6 bases). Trimming took off 6 bases at V and 0 bases at J, with 17 bases between the two ends. The CDR3 loop spans 16 amino acids. Germline V lookup: CDR1 MNHNS, CDR2 SASEGT. The CDR3: CASRPRGGRTNYGYTF. The CDR3 DNA sequence: TGTGCCAGCAGACCCCGGGGGGGCCGGACTAACTATGGCTACACCTTC.

This clonotype was observed many times. The CDR3 reads CASSTGQGNYEQFF. The CDR3 DNA reads TGTGCCAGCAGTACTGGACAGGGAAACTATGAGCAGTTCTTC. The chain uses TRBV12-3 or TRBV12-4 and TRBJ2-1; 8 bases map to TRBD1. CDR3 size: 14 residues. The junction had 8 bases not matched to a gene; V was cut back by 5 bases and J by 8 bases.

The chain uses TRBV3-1 and TRBJ1-5, with D unclear. The CDR3 is 18 amino acids. The germline V and J ends were trimmed by 2 bases and 0 bases, with 17 bases remaining between them. Germline V lookup: CDR1 LGHDT, CDR2 YNNKEL (reference sequence). The CDR3 DNA follows: TGTGCCAGCAGCCAAAACGGATCCAGGCCCTATAGCAATCAGCCCCAGCATTTT. This codes for CASSQNGSRPYSNQPQHF.

In this sample, this clonotype turned up a few times. The chain recombines TRBV27 with TRBJ2-1; D perhaps matches TRBD2 (7 bases). Germline lookup yields CDR1 MNHEY and CDR2 SMNVEV (reference sequence). V shed 7 bases and J shed 5 bases, with 27 bases lying between them. This CDR3 is built from 18 residues. CDR3 in amino acids: CASTVTSLGGLANNEQFF. In DNA form, the CDR3 reads TGTGCCAGCACCGTTACTTCACTGGGGGGGCTAGCGAACAATGAGCAGTTCTTC.

There are many counts of this clonotype. DNA for the CDR3: TGTGCCAGCCTCCAGGACAGGGCGAGCGAGCAGTACTTC. Protein product: CASLQDRASEQYF. The chain recombines TRBV7-8 with TRBJ2-7; 8 bases match TRBD1. Germline assignment: CDR1 SGHVS and CDR2 FQNEAQ. The CDR3 contains 13 residues. J lost 6 bases, V lost 8 bases, and 9 bases had no gene match.

The V call is TRBV7-9, the J call TRBJ2-7, with D tentatively TRBD2 (5 bases). The V gene lost 1 base and the J gene lost 6 bases, with 22 bases spanning the gap. This CDR3 is built from 17 residues. Germline loops: CDR1 SEHNR, CDR2 FQNEAQ (reference sequence). In nucleotides, the CDR3 is TGTGCCAGCAGCTTAGGAGCCCTTGGGCGAGGGAACAGCGAGCAGTACTTC. It is translated as CASSLGALGRGNSEQYF.

This clonotype was detected many times. The chain recombines TRBV7-3 with TRBJ2-3, with a possible D match to TRBD2 (7 bases). Trimming shortened V by 2 bases and J by 0 bases, and 21 bases separated the two germline ends. This CDR3 has 19 amino acids. Germline CDR1 SGHTA, CDR2 FQGTGA. CDR3 nucleotides: TGTGCCAGCAGCTTACGCGTGGCTAGCGGACAGACTAGCACAGATACGCAGTATTTT. This sequence encodes CASSLRVASGQTSTDTQYF.

The J gene is TRBJ2-1, the V gene TRBV4-2; TRBD2 aligns across 9 bases. Germline V lookup: CDR1 LGHNA, CDR2 YNFKEQ. With V trimmed by 0 bases and J by 8 bases, 14 bases remained unmatched. The CDR3 sequence is 18 residues long. As DNA, the CDR3 is TGTGCCAGCAGCCAAGACCCGGCCGGGACTAGCTCGAACCATGAGCAGTTCTTC. Amino acids: CASSQDPAGTSSNHEQFF.

This clonotype was seen many times. The V and J genes are TRBV10-3 and TRBJ2-5; 7 positions agree with TRBD1. V was clipped by 10 bases and J by 2 bases; unmatched bases: 7. Germline V lookup: CDR1 ENHRY, CDR2 SYGVKD. CDR3 size: 13 residues. CDR3 region: CATGDRVQETQYF. The CDR3 DNA sequence: TGTGCCACCGGAGACAGGGTACAAGAGACCCAGTACTTC.

J is TRBJ1-1 and V is TRBV12-3 or TRBV12-4; D is unclear. The CDR3 sequence is 13 residues long. Trimming took 5 bases from V and 10 from J, leaving 17 bases between them. CDR3 bases: TGTGCCAGCAGTGCTAGCGGGAAAGAGGCAGCTTTCTTT. Amino acids: CASSASGKEAAFF.